These 8 T cell receptor beta chains were all obtained from the same sample, sequenced in a study of blood T cell repertoires in COVID-19. The method was immunoSEQ multiplex PCR; TCRdb's version includes in-frame clones alone and lacks a portion of them. The sample has 30,000 to 40,000 clones, approximately 90% seen once. The sample was peripheral blood. These receptors were collected from a human donor in a cohort sampled during active COVID-19.

The chain joins TRBV7-9 to TRBJ2-2; 9 nucleotides agree with TRBD2. Per the germline V gene, CDR1 is SEHNR and CDR2 is FQNEAQ (reference sequence). Unmatched junction bases numbered 16, after V lost 6 bases and J lost 5 bases. The CDR3 extends over 18 amino acids. As DNA, the CDR3 is TGTGCCAGCAGTCCGCCACTGAGGCGGGGGGGTTTTACCGGGGAGCTGTTTTTT. Protein product: CASSPPLRRGGFTGELFF.

The chain couples TRBV5-1 to TRBJ1-2; 11 nucleotides align to TRBD1. CDR3 length: 15 amino acids. V dropped 4 bases and J dropped 8; count of bases not matched to a gene: 10. Germline V CDR1 and CDR2: SGHRS, YFSETQ. CDR3 residues: CASSPRDRGLGGYTF. DNA for the CDR3: TGCGCCAGCAGCCCCCGGGACAGGGGGTTGGGCGGCTACACCTTC.

The chain couples TRBV19 to TRBJ2-3, with unresolved D. The V gene lost 3 bases and the J gene lost 6 bases, with 13 bases spanning the gap. From germline, CDR1 is LNHDA and CDR2 SQIVND (reference sequence). The CDR3 spans 14 residues. Here the CDR3 reads CASSISGSSDTQYF. CDR3 DNA: TGTGCCAGTAGTATTTCGGGTTCATCGGATACGCAGTATTTT. Based on the CDR3 plus reference TRBV19 and TRBJ2-3, the full variable domain is DGGITQSPKYLFRKEGQNVTLSCEQNLNHDAMYWYRQDPGQGLRLIYYSQIVNDFQKGDIAEGYSVSREKKESFPLTVTSAQKNPTAFYLCASSISGSSDTQYFGPGTRLTVL.

This clone has a single count. V is TRBV11-2 and J is TRBJ1-2; D call uncertain. In germline, CDR1 is SGHAT, CDR2 FQNNGV. CDR3 length equals 13 residues. Trimming shortened V by 3 bases and J by 2 bases, and 7 bases separated the two germline ends. The CDR3 coding sequence is TGTGCCAGCAGCTTCCCAGCGAACTATGGCTACACCTTC. Translation: CASSFPANYGYTF.

This chain's CDR3 is CASSIMGGSTNEKLFF. Here the CDR3 DNA reads TGTGCCAGTAGTATAATGGGGGGGTCGACTAATGAAAAACTGTTTTTT. The chain is built from TRBV19 and TRBJ1-4; TRBD1 is a possible D gene (5 bases). V was trimmed by 2 bases and J by 2 bases, leaving 12 bases between them. This CDR3 spans 16 amino acids. Germline CDR1 is LNHDA and CDR2 is SQIVND (reference sequence).

The chain combines TRBV6-5 with TRBJ1-5; D perhaps matches TRBD1 (6 bases). The CDR3 length is 13 residues. In germline, CDR1 is MNHEY, CDR2 SVGAGI. Trimming took 8 bases from V and 6 from J, leaving 14 bases between them. CDR3 sequence (DNA): TGTGCCAGCTCCGGGGGGGCCGGTCAGCCCCAGCATTTT. This encodes CASSGGAGQPQHF.

The V and J genes are TRBV11-2 and TRBJ2-7, with 10 bases identical to TRBD2. CDR1 SGHAT and CDR2 FQNNGV come from the germline V gene. The CDR3 is made up of 15 amino acids. The V and J ends lost 5 bases and 2 bases, in that order; junction bases with no gene match: 6. The CDR3 DNA follows: TGTGCCAGCAGCCGTACTAGCGGGGCTACCTACGAGCAGTACTTC. It is translated as CASSRTSGATYEQYF.

The chain carries TRBV2 and TRBJ1-4; TRBD1 aligns across 9 bases. The CDR3 has 16 residues. J was trimmed by 10 bases and V by 6 bases; bases with no gene match: 15. Germline assignment: CDR1 SNHLY and CDR2 FYNNEI. Written as DNA, the CDR3 is TGTGCCAGCAGCACAGGGGGCTCCCCTGGGGTTGGAAAACTGTTTTTT. It is translated as CASSTGGSPGVGKLFF.